Below are 28 T cell receptor beta chains sequenced from a single sample in a study of blood T cell repertoires in COVID-19. The assay was immunoSEQ multiplex PCR, and TCRdb's table has in-frame clones only and misses some. The sample contains about 230,000 clones, around four fifths of which appear only once. What was sequenced was peripheral blood. The origin of the receptors is a man aged 40-50 years with active or convalescent COVID-19.

The chain has TRBV27 and TRBJ2-7; 8 bases match TRBD1. Looked up from germline, CDR1 is MNHEY and CDR2 is SMNVEV (reference sequence). The ends lost 5 bases at V and 4 bases at J; junction bases unmatched: 4. The CDR3 extends over 13 amino acids. The DNA for the CDR3 is TGTGCCAGCAGTCCCCGGACAGGGTACGAGCAGTACTTC. It codes for CASSPRTGYEQYF.

The J gene is TRBJ1-3, the V gene TRBV14; D call uncertain. CDR3 length: 16 amino acids. V shed 4 bases and J shed 4 bases, with 17 bases lying between them. The germline gives CDR1 SGHDN, CDR2 FVKESK. Written as DNA, the CDR3 is TGTGCCAGCAGCCGGCCCGGAGGATCGCCGGGAAACACCATATATTTT. Translated: CASSRPGGSPGNTIYF.

In its sample, this clone was seen once. The J gene is TRBJ1-2, the V gene TRBV15, with 7 bases matching TRBD1. CDR1 is LNHNV and CDR2 is YYDKDF in the germline V gene (reference sequence). The CDR3 extends over 15 amino acids. V lost 0 bases and J lost 1; bases outside the gene matches: 2. DNA of the CDR3: TGTGCCACCAGCAGAGAAGACAGGGATAACTATGGCTACACCTTC. Encoded protein: CATSREDRDNYGYTF.

The rearrangement links TRBV5-6 to TRBJ2-3; 10 nucleotides align to TRBD1. Trimming took 4 bases from V and 3 from J; bases not matched to a gene: 5. The CDR3 is 15 residues long. Germline CDR1 reads SGHDT; CDR2 reads YYEEEE. CDR3 DNA: TGTGCCAGCAGCGACCGACAGGGGGCAACAGATACGCAGTATTTT. Translating it yields CASSDRQGATDTQYF.

This chain links TRBV29-1 with TRBJ1-1; unclear D gene. Deletions cut 5 bases from V and 8 bases from J, with 9 bases between. From germline, CDR1 is SQVTM and CDR2 ANQGSEA. This CDR3 is 10 amino acids long. CDR3 DNA: TGCAGCGTTCGACTGTTGGAAGCTTTCTTT. Protein: CSVRLLEAFF.

As concerns this clone: The junction departs from germline at one end; a sequencing error may be responsible. This chain links TRBV15 with TRBJ2-3, with a tentative D call TRBD1 (6 bases). The CDR3 is made up of 13 amino acids. Germline V gene lookup returns CDR1 LNHNV and CDR2 YYDKDF (reference sequence). DNA for the CDR3: TGTGCCACCAGCGGAACTAAACAGGGCCCGCATGGTTTT. Translating gives CATSGTKQGPHGF.

V is TRBV27 and J is TRBJ2-1; D is uncertain. Germline V gene lookup returns CDR1 MNHEY and CDR2 SMNVEV (reference sequence). Trimming left V 3 bases short and J 7 bases short, with 4 bases between. The length of the CDR3 is 11 residues. CDR3 coding DNA: TGTGCCAGCAGTTTCGAGAATGAGCAGTTCTTC. It specifies CASSFENEQFF.

The CDR3 protein is CASSRPPDTIYF. The DNA for the CDR3 is TGTGCCAGCAGCCGCCCCCCGGACACCATATATTTT. The rearrangement links TRBV7-2 to TRBJ1-3, with D uncertain. This CDR3 has 12 residues. Per germline, CDR1 SGHTA and CDR2 FQGNSA. V lost 5 bases and J 8 bases, leaving 10 bases between the germline ends.

V gene TRBV14 combines with J gene TRBJ2-5, with 8 bases matching TRBD1. V shed 4 bases, J shed 5 bases, and the junction held 18 bases outside the gene matches. Germline V gene sequence: CDR1 SGHDN, CDR2 FVKESK. The CDR3 runs 18 residues. The CDR3 sequence: CASSLSLLRQGLGETQYF. In nucleotides, the CDR3 is TGTGCCAGCAGCCTGTCTCTATTACGACAGGGGTTGGGGGAGACCCAGTACTTC.

The chain links TRBV7-9 to TRBJ1-5; 7 nucleotides align to TRBD1. The CDR3 loop spans 15 amino acids. The J segment lost 2 bases and the V segment lost 1 base, leaving 2 bases of the junction unmatched. Looked up from germline, CDR1 is SEHNR and CDR2 is FQNEAQ (reference sequence). CDR3 region: CASSLEGAGNQPQHF. CDR3 nucleotides: TGTGCCAGCAGCTTAGAGGGGGCTGGCAATCAGCCCCAGCATTTT.

This clone has a handful of counts. This chain joins TRBV18 and TRBJ1-1; 7 nucleotides line up with TRBD1. This CDR3 is 17 amino acids long. V dropped 3 bases and J dropped 0; count of bases not matched to a gene: 10. Germline V gene sequence: CDR1 KGHSH, CDR2 LQKENI. The CDR3 DNA is TGTGCCAGCTCACCCTTTGACAGGGCTGGTCTGAACACTGAAGCTTTCTTT. Translation: CASSPFDRAGLNTEAFF.

The rearrangement joins TRBV20-1 to TRBJ1-2; D unresolved. The CDR3 has 12 residues. V was shortened by 3 bases and J by 4 bases, with 9 bases between the two germline ends. Germline V gene sequence: CDR1 DFQATT, CDR2 SNEGSKA (reference sequence). The DNA for the CDR3 is TGCAGTGCTAGTGGGCTGGTCTATGGCTACACCTTC. Its translation is CSASGLVYGYTF.

V usage is TRBV12-5 and J usage is TRBJ2-5; TRBD2 might be the D (6 bases). Germline loops: CDR1 LGHNT, CDR2 FRNRAP. The CDR3 spans 15 residues. V was pared by 5 bases and J by 2 bases, with 15 bases between. This chain's CDR3 is CASGPGAGTQETQYF. The CDR3 DNA reads TGTGCTAGTGGTCCCGGGGCAGGGACTCAAGAGACCCAGTACTTC.

This sequence joins TRBV3-1 (or the pseudogene TRBV3-2) and TRBJ1-5, with D possibly TRBD1 on 5 matching bases. Trimming took 1 base from V and 7 from J, leaving 14 bases between them. This CDR3 is built from 15 residues. Germline CDR1 is LGHDT and CDR2 is YNNKEL (reference sequence). The CDR3 loop reads CASSQVFGQGQPQHF. DNA of the CDR3: TGTGCCAGCAGCCAAGTGTTCGGGCAGGGACAGCCCCAGCATTTT.

This clone was recorded once. The chain couples TRBV2 to TRBJ2-5; TRBD2 aligns across 7 bases. The CDR3 length is 12 residues. Germline CDR1 and CDR2: SNHLY and FYNNEI. Losses at the gene ends were 8 bases for V and 4 bases for J; bases not matched to a gene: 4. The CDR3 reads CASRRGGETQYF. In DNA, the CDR3 is TGTGCCAGCCGACGCGGGGGAGAGACCCAGTACTTC.

The chain combines TRBV3-1 (or the pseudogene TRBV3-2) with TRBJ2-7, with TRBD2 identical over 8 bases. The CDR3 is 16 residues long. The V segment lost 3 bases and the J segment 5 bases; nucleotides outside the gene matches: 12. Germline V gene data show CDR1 as LGHDT and CDR2 as YNNKEL (reference sequence). This CDR3 reads CASSQMRAGDFDEQYF. The CDR3 DNA sequence: TGTGCCAGCAGCCAGATGCGAGCGGGAGACTTCGACGAGCAGTACTTC.

V is TRBV6-5 and J is TRBJ1-2, with 10 bases fitting TRBD1. The CDR3 runs 14 residues. The germline CDR1 and CDR2 sequences are MNHEY and SVGAGI. V lost 4 bases, J lost 5 bases, and 4 bases stayed unmatched. The CDR3 DNA reads TGTGCCAGCAGTTGGGACAGGGGAATATATGGCTACACCTTC. It specifies CASSWDRGIYGYTF.

The CDR3 sequence: CASSAGQGSGNTIYF. DNA for the CDR3: TGTGCCAGCAGCGCGGGACAGGGCTCTGGAAACACCATATATTTT. The chain is built from TRBV5-6 and TRBJ1-3; 9 bases are a match to TRBD1. J lost 0 bases, V lost 4 bases, and 2 bases had no gene match. The CDR3 is 15 amino acids. In germline, CDR1 is SGHDT, CDR2 YYEEEE.

This rearrangement joins TRBV24-1 to TRBJ1-1; D is possibly TRBD1 (5 bases). The V end lost 9 bases, the J end lost 1 base, and 8 bases lay between the germline ends. The germline CDR1 and CDR2 sequences are KGHDR and SFDVKD. The CDR3 loop spans 12 amino acids. The CDR3 region is CATQGQNTEAFF. In DNA, the CDR3 is TGTGCCACCCAGGGTCAGAACACTGAAGCTTTCTTT.

On this clone: The junction and the germline gene differ at one end; a read error may be behind it. The genes are TRBV7-7 and TRBJ1-1, with TRBD1 as a possible D gene (5 bases). CDR3 size: 15 residues. From germline, CDR1 is SSHAT and CDR2 FNYEAQ (reference sequence). The CDR3 reads CASSLYRGGGTEAFF. CDR3 coding DNA: TGTGCTAGCAGCTTATATCGGGGGGGAGGGACTGAAGCTTTCTTT.

The CDR3 loop is CASSYGGGGASEQYF. The CDR3 bases are TGTGCCAGCAGTTACGGAGGCGGGGGGGCCTCCGAGCAGTACTTC. This rearrangement joins TRBV6-5 to TRBJ2-7, with TRBD2 identical over 9 bases. CDR1 and CDR2 from the germline V gene are MNHEY and SVGAGI. J lost 6 bases, V lost 2 bases, and 8 bases had no gene match. CDR3 length equals 15 residues.

Only one count was recorded for this clone. V is TRBV6-6 and J is TRBJ2-7, with unresolved D. CDR3 length: 12 amino acids. Germline V gives CDR1 MNHNY, CDR2 SVGAGI (reference sequence). Trimming shortened V by 2 bases and J by 6 bases, and 8 bases separated the two germline ends. The CDR3 DNA reads TGTGCCAGCAGTTACAATTCGGGCGAGCAGTACTTC. Protein sequence: CASSYNSGEQYF.

This rearrangement joins TRBV3-1 (or the pseudogene TRBV3-2) to TRBJ2-1; 9 bases line up with TRBD2. This CDR3 has 17 residues. Per germline, CDR1 LGHDT and CDR2 YNNKEL (reference sequence). With V trimmed by 3 bases and J by 3 bases, 9 bases remained unmatched. The chain's CDR3 is CASSQRPRGGFYNEQFF. CDR3 bases: TGTGCCAGCAGCCAGCGTCCGCGGGGGGGATTCTACAATGAGCAGTTCTTC.

This sequence joins TRBV5-1 and TRBJ2-5; TRBD1 matches 8 bases. Germline assignment: CDR1 SGHRS and CDR2 YFSETQ. The CDR3 runs 15 residues. The trim removed 3 bases at V and 1 base at J, leaving 5 bases unmatched. CDR3 nucleotide sequence: TGCGCCAGCAGCTCACTCGGACAGGGCCAAGAGACCCAGTACTTC. It encodes CASSSLGQGQETQYF.

The chain employs TRBV6-5 and TRBJ1-2; D gene ambiguous. The ends were cut back, 6 bases at V and 2 bases at J, with 7 bases in the middle. Per germline, CDR1 MNHEY and CDR2 SVGAGI. This CDR3 has 12 amino acids. The DNA of the CDR3 is TGTGCCAGCAGGCAAGCAAACTATGGCTACACCTTC. Translating it yields CASRQANYGYTF.

DNA for the CDR3: TGTGCCAGCAGCCAAGACTGGGGGCGCGCGGCCGGGGAGCTGTTTTTT. This encodes CASSQDWGRAAGELFF. The chain joins TRBV14 to TRBJ2-2, with D possibly being TRBD1 (6 bases). The germline V gene encodes CDR1 SGHDN and CDR2 FVKESK. The CDR3 sequence is 16 residues long. Trimming pared 0 bases from V and 6 bases from J, leaving 14 bases between.

The chain employs TRBV7-3 and TRBJ1-1; D possibly corresponds to TRBD1 (6 bases). CDR1 and CDR2 from the germline V gene are SGHTA and FQGTGA. V gave up 8 bases and J gave up 1 base, with 11 bases separating them. The CDR3 spans 13 residues. CDR3 loop: CASLRTENTEAFF. The CDR3, as DNA: TGTGCCAGCTTGAGGACAGAGAACACTGAAGCTTTCTTT.

The chain uses TRBV19 and TRBJ2-7, with 11 nucleotides matching TRBD2. The CDR3 loop spans 16 amino acids. The J segment lost 0 bases and the V segment lost 5 bases, leaving 6 bases of the junction unmatched. Germline V gene sequence: CDR1 LNHDA, CDR2 SQIVND (reference sequence). DNA for the CDR3: TGTGCCAGTAGTGTGACCACTAGCGGGAGCTCCTACGAGCAGTACTTC. Translation gives CASSVTTSGSSYEQYF.